The TCR beta chain described here comes from a study of blood T cell repertoires in COVID-19. At the level of the study: Donors in the United States, Italy and Spain gave samples during acute or convalescent COVID-19. From T cells, B-cell-depleted T cells, or PBMCs came the material, which was cDNA or gDNA.

Under the authors' procedure: Reference gene primer amplification in the assay estimated nucleated cell counts. The protocol was immunoSEQ multiplex PCR, while the TCRdb copy is restricted to in-frame clones and leaves out a portion. The DNA was the basis for D and trimming; V, J and clone size are from that table. The sample has 60,000 to 75,000 clones, around 87% seen once. The CDR3 spans 16 residues. CDR1 MDHEN and CDR2 SYDVKM come from the germline V gene. V gave up 2 bases and J gave up 4 bases; unmatched junction bases: 4. This sequence was found in a man between 60 and 75 years old with acute or convalescent COVID-19. Sequencing was carried out using peripheral blood. This chain joins TRBV28 and TRBJ2-2, with 10 bases aligning to TRBD2. The CDR3 region is CASSLIQRGGTGELFF. The CDR3 nucleotides are TGTGCCAGCAGTTTAATCCAGCGGGGGGGCACCGGGGAGCTGTTTTTT.